The 8 T cell receptor beta chains given below trace back to one sample, sequenced in a study of CD8 T cells in Susac syndrome. With random hexamers, reverse transcription was performed on roughly 0.45 to 1 ug of RNA. One entry per CDR3 protein, called by TCRdb with MiXCR from the immunoSEQ multiplex PCR reads. The repertoire holds more than 150,000 distinct CDR3 sequences, with around 94% as singletons. The sample was CD4+ T cells from PBMCs. These receptors were taken from a human donor in good health.

J is TRBJ2-1 and V is TRBV10-3, with D perhaps matching TRBD2 (6 bases). The CDR3 consists of 14 residues. Germline CDR1 is ENHRY and CDR2 is SYGVKD. V was clipped by 8 bases and J by 4 bases, with 15 bases between them. The CDR3 sequence is CAIGRWGEYNEQFF. The CDR3 nucleotides are TGTGCCATCGGGCGGTGGGGGGAGTACAATGAGCAGTTCTTC.

The chain uses TRBV3-1 and TRBJ2-7, with TRBD1 matching over 7 bases. This CDR3 is built from 14 residues. Germline V CDR1 and CDR2: LGHDT, YNNKEL (reference sequence). Losses at the gene ends were 1 base for V and 2 bases for J; bases not matched to a gene: 2. Here the CDR3 DNA reads TGTGCCAGCAGCCAAGGGACAGGCCCCTACGAGCAGTACTTC. Translating gives CASSQGTGPYEQYF.

This clonotype has more than one count but fewer than ten. The CDR3 DNA reads as TGTGCCAGCAGCCCACGACAGGGCTTGAGAGCCGGGGAGCTGTTTTTT. It is translated as CASSPRQGLRAGELFF. The V and J genes are TRBV11-2 and TRBJ2-2, with 7 bases lining up with TRBD1. The CDR3 has 16 residues. Germline assignment: CDR1 SGHAT and CDR2 FQNNGV. The V gene end was trimmed by 5 bases and the J gene end by 6 bases; junction bases not matched to a gene: 12.

This clonotype has a single count. The genes are TRBV20-1 and TRBJ2-3; tentatively, D is TRBD2 (5 bases). The CDR3 runs to 12 residues. V dropped 3 bases and J dropped 2 bases, with 6 bases sitting between them. The germline CDR1 and CDR2 sequences are DFQATT and SNEGSKA (reference sequence). CDR3 loop: CSASGNTDTQYF. The DNA for the CDR3 is TGCAGTGCTAGCGGGAACACAGATACGCAGTATTTT.

The gene calls are TRBV9 and TRBJ2-1, with TRBD2 matching 8 bases. Germline V CDR1 and CDR2: SGDLS, YYNGEE. This CDR3 is 17 amino acids long. V was pared by 2 bases and J by 8 bases, with 15 bases of the junction left unmatched. DNA for the CDR3: TGTGCCAGCAGCGTGGAAGCGGGGGCCCGGGGGGGCGATGAGCAGTTCTTC. This sequence encodes CASSVEAGARGGDEQFF.

This chain joins TRBV15 and TRBJ2-3; 9 bases are a match to TRBD1. J lost 0 bases, V lost 5 bases, and 6 bases had no gene match. Germline loops: CDR1 LNHNV, CDR2 YYDKDF (reference sequence). This CDR3 region has 16 residues. DNA of the CDR3: TGTGCCACCAGCTCTCGGACAGGGGCTAGCACAGATACGCAGTATTTT. It is translated as CATSSRTGASTDTQYF.

The chain has TRBV14 and TRBJ2-5; 10 bases fit TRBD2. Germline CDR1 and CDR2: SGHDN and FVKESK. The ends lost 4 bases at V and 8 bases at J; junction bases unmatched: 10. The length of the CDR3 is 15 residues. The CDR3 DNA is TGTGCCAGCAGCCCGAGGACTAGCGGCTTAGGTACCCAGTACTTC. Protein product: CASSPRTSGLGTQYF.

As DNA, the CDR3 is TGTGCCAGCAGCCTCGACGGATATCCCTACGAGCAGTACTTC. Its protein is CASSLDGYPYEQYF. V and J are TRBV5-5 and TRBJ2-7; D is undetermined. CDR3 size: 14 residues. Between the trimmed V and J ends, which lost 4 bases and 2 bases, there was a span of 13 bases. Germline V gene data show CDR1 as SGHKS and CDR2 as YYEKEE (reference sequence). Together with reference TRBV5-5 and TRBJ2-7, the CDR3 gives the full variable domain: DAGVTQSPTHLIKTRGQQVTLRCSPISGHKSVSWYQQVLGQGPQFIFQYYEKEERGRGNFPDRFSARQFPNYSSELNVNALLLGDSALYLCASSLDGYPYEQYFGPGTRLTVT.